This T cell receptor beta chain was found in a study of cytomegalovirus exposure and HLA in healthy donors. Study outcomes and limitations: Later analysis identified a missense DCLRE1C variant that was linked to TCR beta V- and J-gene trimming.

As for this clone: Its antigen remains unknown.

In the PCR, 60 Vbeta and 13 Jbeta primers were used. Some clones are missing from TCRdb's copy, which holds only in-frame ones; the method was immunoSEQ multiplex PCR. The sample holds nearly 110,000 clones, about 70% seen once. The V and J ends lost 6 bases and 4 bases respectively, with 12 bases between them. The CDR3 consists of 13 residues. Germline loops: CDR1 SGHRS, CDR2 YFSETQ. The sequence was obtained from a female donor in good health and CMV-seronegative. V is TRBV5-1 and J is TRBJ2-3; D might be TRBD1 (6 bases). Sequencing input: PBMCs. CDR3 DNA: TGCGCCAGCACTACAGGGAGCCCAGATACGCAGTATTTT. It yields the protein CASTTGSPDTQYF.